These T cell receptor beta chains were read from a single sample in a study of blood T cells in healthy people across ages. Using its own MiXCR run on the 5' RACE reads, TCRdb lists one record per CDR3 protein. The table shows 1 million to 1.2 million distinct CDR3 sequences, with 35% to 40% occurring only once. Sequenced material: blood. The receptors come from a man aged 18-30 years in good health. Each CDR3 is given with its conserved first and last residue. The D gene is left open where the match is weak. Only some rows state a clone size, as once, few, many or a class for expanded clones.

J: TRBJ2-1
size: NA
V: TRBV28
D: NA
DNA: TGTGCCAGCAGCTCCAACCCGGCAAACAATGAGCAGTTCTTC
CDR3: CASSSNPANNEQFF

J: TRBJ1-4
size: few
V: TRBV2
D: NA
DNA: TGTGCCAGCATGAGGCAGGGTAATGAAAAACTGTTTTTT
CDR3: CASMRQGNEKLFF

J: TRBJ2-5
size: few
V: TRBV24-1
D: TRBD2
DNA: TGTGCCACCAGTGATGCAGGGAGGGAAGAGACCCAGTACTTC
CDR3: CATSDAGREETQYF

J: TRBJ1-2
size: NA
V: TRBV12-3/TRBV12-4
D: NA
DNA: TGTGCCAGCAGTGAAAGGTCGACCTATAACTATGGCTACACCTTC
CDR3: CASSERSTYNYGYTF

J: TRBJ2-3
size: NA
V: TRBV4-3
D: TRBD1
DNA: TGCGCCAGCAGCCAAGAGACAGGGGCCACCACAGATACGCAGTATTTT
CDR3: CASSQETGATTDTQYF

J: TRBJ2-6
size: NA
V: TRBV4-1
D: NA
DNA: TGCGCCAGCAGCCAGAAGGCCTCAGGAAGGTTGTCTGGGGCCAACGTCCTGACTTTC
CDR3: CASSQKASGRLSGANVLTF

J: TRBJ2-3
size: few
V: TRBV3-1
D: NA
DNA: TGTGCCAGCAGCCAAGATATCAGCGGGTACACAGATACGCAGTATTTT
CDR3: CASSQDISGYTDTQYF

J: TRBJ2-2
size: few
V: TRBV18
D: NA
DNA: TGTGCCAGCTCAGCAGGACAGTCGAACACCGGGGAGCTGTTTTTT
CDR3: CASSAGQSNTGELFF

J: TRBJ1-1
size: NA
V: TRBV13
D: NA
DNA: TGTGCCAGCGAGGAAGGGGGGGACACTGAAGCTTTCTTT
CDR3: CASEEGGDTEAFF

J: TRBJ2-1
size: few
V: TRBV24-1
D: NA
DNA: TGTGCCACCAGTGATTTTGGTCTCTCGGGAGAGCAGTTCTTC
CDR3: CATSDFGLSGEQFF

J: TRBJ2-3
size: few
V: TRBV4-2
D: TRBD2
DNA: TGTGCCAGCAGCCAAGTAGCGGGACTAGAGACACCAGATACGCAGTATTTT
CDR3: CASSQVAGLETPDTQYF

J: TRBJ1-6
size: NA
V: TRBV28
D: NA
DNA: TGTGCCAGCAGTTTATCGACCGAGTATAATTCACCCCTCCACTTT
CDR3: CASSLSTEYNSPLHF

J: TRBJ1-2
size: NA
V: TRBV20-1
D: NA
DNA: TGCAGTGCTAGAGGTGGCAGGGCTGGGGGAAACTATGGCTACACCTTC
CDR3: CSARGGRAGGNYGYTF

J: TRBJ2-2
size: few
V: TRBV6-2/TRBV6-3
D: NA
DNA: TGTGCCAGCACGGGGACGAACACCGGGGAGCTGTTTTTT
CDR3: CASTGTNTGELFF

J: TRBJ2-2
size: NA
V: TRBV7-2
D: TRBD2
DNA: TGTGCCAGCAGCTCGCGGGGGGGCCTCACCGGGGAGCTGTTTTTT
CDR3: CASSSRGGLTGELFF

J: TRBJ2-3
size: many
V: TRBV2
D: NA
DNA: TGTGCCAGCAGTTTGCCTAGCTCTGGCCCAGATACGCAGTATTTT
CDR3: CASSLPSSGPDTQYF

J: TRBJ2-5
size: few
V: TRBV9
D: TRBD1
DNA: TGTGCCAGCAGCGCCCACAGGGGAGAGACCCAGTACTTC
CDR3: CASSAHRGETQYF

J: TRBJ1-1
size: NA
V: TRBV5-1
D: TRBD1
DNA: TGCGCCAGCAGTCGGGACAGGGTCGTGGCTGAAGCTTTCTTT
CDR3: CASSRDRVVAEAFF

J: TRBJ2-5
size: NA
V: TRBV25-1
D: NA
DNA: TGTGCCATCAGTGCCTTTTTCGGGTCTCAGGAGGAGACCCAGTACTTC
CDR3: CAISAFFGSQEETQYF

J: TRBJ1-1
size: NA
V: TRBV4-3
D: NA
DNA: TGCGCCAGCAGCCAAGCGCCCCAACTGAACACTGAAGCTTTCTTT
CDR3: CASSQAPQLNTEAFF

J: TRBJ2-1
size: few
V: TRBV7-2
D: TRBD1
DNA: TGTGCCAGCAGCTTAGGAGGGGGCGATCGTTACAATGAGCAGTTCTTC
CDR3: CASSLGGGDRYNEQFF

J: TRBJ2-2
size: once
V: TRBV4-1
D: NA
DNA: TGCGCCAGCAGCCAAAGGACAGAGGACACCGGGGAGCTGTTTTTT
CDR3: CASSQRTEDTGELFF

J: TRBJ2-1
size: NA
V: TRBV20-1
D: NA
DNA: TGCAGTGCTAGGGGCCCCAGCAGGGTTCAAGAGACCCAGTTCTTC
CDR3: CSARGPSRVQETQFF

J: TRBJ2-1
size: NA
V: TRBV3-1
D: NA
DNA: TGTGCCAGCAGCCAAGAGGGGGGCGCGGGGCCCTACAATGAGCAGTTCTTC
CDR3: CASSQEGGAGPYNEQFF

J: TRBJ1-2
size: NA
V: TRBV7-2
D: NA
DNA: TGTGCCAGCAGCTTATCCCGGGTGCATGGCTACACCTTC
CDR3: CASSLSRVHGYTF

J: TRBJ2-1
size: NA
V: TRBV5-1
D: TRBD2
DNA: TGCGCCGGCAGCTTGGCAAAGGCTAGCGGTTACAATGAGCAGTTCTTC
CDR3: CAGSLAKASGYNEQFF

J: TRBJ2-3
size: many
V: TRBV10-3
D: TRBD2
DNA: TGTGCCATCAGTGAGTCGACTAGCGGGGGAGATACGCAGTATTTT
CDR3: CAISESTSGGDTQYF

J: TRBJ1-2
size: NA
V: TRBV6-5
D: TRBD1
DNA: TGTGCCAGCAGTATAGGGGACAGGGCTTCCCCCTATGGCTACACCTTC
CDR3: CASSIGDRASPYGYTF

J: TRBJ2-4
size: NA
V: TRBV21-1
D: NA
DNA: TGTGCCAGCAGCAAAGCACCCACCAGAACCAAAAACATTCAGTACTTC
CDR3: CASSKAPTRTKNIQYF

J: TRBJ2-3
size: NA
V: TRBV7-2
D: NA
DNA: TGTGCCAGCAGCTTGTTGGGGGTTCCAGATACGCAGTATTTT
CDR3: CASSLLGVPDTQYF

J: TRBJ1-2
size: NA
V: TRBV9
D: NA
DNA: TGTGCCAGCAGCGTCCTTAACTATGGCTACACCTTC
CDR3: CASSVLNYGYTF

J: TRBJ2-5
size: few
V: TRBV4-1
D: TRBD2
DNA: TGCGCCAGCAGTCGAATTGGGACTACTGAAGAGACCCAGTACTTC
CDR3: CASSRIGTTEETQYF

J: TRBJ2-7
size: NA
V: TRBV4-1
D: NA
DNA: TGCGCCAGCAGCCACCAGGCGGGGAACAATGAGCAGTACTTC
CDR3: CASSHQAGNNEQYF

J: TRBJ2-5
size: NA
V: TRBV4-1
D: NA
DNA: TGCGCCAGCAGCCAATTAGGGGTTTCGGAGACCCAGTACTTC
CDR3: CASSQLGVSETQYF

J: TRBJ2-7
size: few
V: TRBV5-1
D: NA
DNA: TGCGCCAGCAGTCGCGGGGACAGTGCCTACGAGCAGTACTTC
CDR3: CASSRGDSAYEQYF

J: TRBJ2-5
size: few
V: TRBV12-3/TRBV12-4
D: NA
DNA: TGTGCCAGCAGTTTACTTGGAAGACAAGAGACCCAGTACTTC
CDR3: CASSLLGRQETQYF

J: TRBJ2-1
size: NA
V: TRBV4-1
D: TRBD2
DNA: TGCGCCAGCAGCCAGAACCCTAGCGGTTACAATGAGCGGTTCTTC
CDR3: CASSQNPSGYNERFF

J: TRBJ1-1
size: NA
V: TRBV12-3/TRBV12-4
D: NA
DNA: TGTGCCAGCAGTCGCCGGGCTTTGAACACTGAAGCTTTCTTT
CDR3: CASSRRALNTEAFF

J: TRBJ1-1
size: NA
V: TRBV29-1
D: NA
DNA: TGCAGCGACAACTGGCACACTGAAGCTTTCTTT
CDR3: CSDNWHTEAFF

J: TRBJ1-1
size: once
V: TRBV5-5
D: NA
DNA: TGTGCCAGCAGCTTGGGATCTGGGAAGAGCACTGAAGCTTTCTTT
CDR3: CASSLGSGKSTEAFF

J: TRBJ2-4
size: NA
V: TRBV25-1
D: NA
DNA: TGTGCCAGCAGAGACATGGGGGCCAAAAACATTCAGTACTTC
CDR3: CASRDMGAKNIQYF

J: TRBJ1-5
size: NA
V: TRBV6-2/TRBV6-3
D: TRBD1
DNA: TGTGCCAGCAGGCCCAACAGGGGTAGCAATCAGCCCCAGCATTTT
CDR3: CASRPNRGSNQPQHF